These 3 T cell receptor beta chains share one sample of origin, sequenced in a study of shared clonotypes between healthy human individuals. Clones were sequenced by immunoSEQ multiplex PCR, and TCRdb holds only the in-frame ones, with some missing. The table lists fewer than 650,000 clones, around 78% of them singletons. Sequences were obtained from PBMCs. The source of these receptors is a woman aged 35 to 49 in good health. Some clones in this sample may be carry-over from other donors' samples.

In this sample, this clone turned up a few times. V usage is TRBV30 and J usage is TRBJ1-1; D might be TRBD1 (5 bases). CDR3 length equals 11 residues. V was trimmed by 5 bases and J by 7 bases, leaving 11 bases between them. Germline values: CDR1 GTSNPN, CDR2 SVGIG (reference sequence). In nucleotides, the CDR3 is TGTGCCTGGGGACAATGGGGTGAAGCTTTCTTT. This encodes CAWGQWGEAFF.

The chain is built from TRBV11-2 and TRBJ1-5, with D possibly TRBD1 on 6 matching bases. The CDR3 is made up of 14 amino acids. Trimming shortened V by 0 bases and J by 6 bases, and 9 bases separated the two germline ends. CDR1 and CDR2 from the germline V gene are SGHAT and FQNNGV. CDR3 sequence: CASSLDRGGQPQHF. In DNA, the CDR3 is TGTGCCAGCAGCTTAGACAGGGGAGGTCAGCCCCAGCATTTT.

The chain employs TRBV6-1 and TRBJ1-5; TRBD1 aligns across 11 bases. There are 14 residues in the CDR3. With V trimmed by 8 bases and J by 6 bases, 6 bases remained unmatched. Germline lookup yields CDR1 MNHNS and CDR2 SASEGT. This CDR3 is CASQDRGRSQPQHF. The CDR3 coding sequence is TGTGCCAGCCAGGACAGGGGGCGCAGTCAGCCCCAGCATTTT.